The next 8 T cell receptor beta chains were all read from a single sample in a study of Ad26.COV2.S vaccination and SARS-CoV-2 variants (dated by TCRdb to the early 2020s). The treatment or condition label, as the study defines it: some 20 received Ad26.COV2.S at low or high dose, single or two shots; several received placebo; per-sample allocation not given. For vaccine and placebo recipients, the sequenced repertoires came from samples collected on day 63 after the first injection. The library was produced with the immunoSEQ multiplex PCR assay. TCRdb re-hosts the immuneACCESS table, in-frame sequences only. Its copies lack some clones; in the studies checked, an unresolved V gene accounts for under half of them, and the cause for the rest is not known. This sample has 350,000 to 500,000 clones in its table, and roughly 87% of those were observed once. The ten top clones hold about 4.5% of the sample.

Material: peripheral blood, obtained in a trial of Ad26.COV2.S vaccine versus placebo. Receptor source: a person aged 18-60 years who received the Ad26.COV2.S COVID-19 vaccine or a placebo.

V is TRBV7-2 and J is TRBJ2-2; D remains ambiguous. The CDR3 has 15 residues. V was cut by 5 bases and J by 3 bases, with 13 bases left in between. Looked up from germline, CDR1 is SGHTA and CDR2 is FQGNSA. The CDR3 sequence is CASSPGGLDTGELFF. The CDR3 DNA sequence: TGTGCCAGCAGCCCCGGTGGCCTCGACACCGGGGAGCTGTTTTTT.

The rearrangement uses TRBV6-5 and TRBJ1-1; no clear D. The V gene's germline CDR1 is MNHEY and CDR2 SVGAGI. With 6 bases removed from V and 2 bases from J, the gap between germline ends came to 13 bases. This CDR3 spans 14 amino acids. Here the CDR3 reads CASRDDKLNTEAFF. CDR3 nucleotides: TGTGCCAGCAGGGATGACAAGCTAAACACTGAAGCTTTCTTT.

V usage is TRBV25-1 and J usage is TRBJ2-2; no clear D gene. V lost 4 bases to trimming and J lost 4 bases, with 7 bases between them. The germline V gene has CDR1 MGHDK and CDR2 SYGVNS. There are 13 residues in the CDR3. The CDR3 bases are TGTGCCAGCAGTGGGACGGGCACCGGGGAGCTGTTTTTT. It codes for CASSGTGTGELFF.

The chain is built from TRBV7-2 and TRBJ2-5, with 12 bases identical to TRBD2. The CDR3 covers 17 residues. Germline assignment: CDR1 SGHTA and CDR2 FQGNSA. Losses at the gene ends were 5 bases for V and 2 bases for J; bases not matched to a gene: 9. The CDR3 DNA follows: TGTGCCAGCAGCCGCGATCGACTAGCGGGAGTTCAAGAGACCCAGTACTTC. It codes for CASSRDRLAGVQETQYF. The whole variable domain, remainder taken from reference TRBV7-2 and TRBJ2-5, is GAGVSQSPSNKVTEKGKDVELRCDPISGHTALYWYRQSLGQGLEFLIYFQGNSAPDKSGLPSDRFSAERTGGSVSTLTIQRTQQEDSAVYLCASSRDRLAGVQETQYFGPGTRLLVL.

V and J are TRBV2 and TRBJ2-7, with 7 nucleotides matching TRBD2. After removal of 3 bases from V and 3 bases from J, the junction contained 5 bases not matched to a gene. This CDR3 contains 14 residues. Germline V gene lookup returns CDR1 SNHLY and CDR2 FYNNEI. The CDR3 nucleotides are TGTGCCAGCAGTGAGGTCCGGACTAGCTACGAGCAGTACTTC. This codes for CASSEVRTSYEQYF.

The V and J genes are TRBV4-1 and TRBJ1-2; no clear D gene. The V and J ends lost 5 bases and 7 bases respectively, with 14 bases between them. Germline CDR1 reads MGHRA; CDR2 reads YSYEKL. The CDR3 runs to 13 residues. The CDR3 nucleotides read TGCGCCAGCAGCAGCTTAGGACTGGGTGGCTACACCTTC. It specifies CASSSLGLGGYTF.

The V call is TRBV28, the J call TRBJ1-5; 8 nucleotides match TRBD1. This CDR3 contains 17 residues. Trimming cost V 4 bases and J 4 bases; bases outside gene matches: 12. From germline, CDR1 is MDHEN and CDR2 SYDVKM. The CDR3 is CASSSPVPRQGNQPQHF. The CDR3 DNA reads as TGTGCCAGCAGTTCCCCTGTGCCAAGACAGGGGAATCAGCCCCAGCATTTT.

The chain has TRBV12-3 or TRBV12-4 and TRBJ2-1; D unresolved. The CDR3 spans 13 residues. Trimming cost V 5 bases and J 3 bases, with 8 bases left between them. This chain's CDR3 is CASSREGYNEQFF. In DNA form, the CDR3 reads TGTGCCAGCAGTCGTGAAGGCTACAATGAGCAGTTCTTC.